These T cell receptor beta chains were read from a single sample in a study of blood T cell repertoires in COVID-19. Sequenced by immunoSEQ multiplex PCR; TCRdb stores in-frame clones only, minus some. The sample consists of 150,000 to 200,000 clones, 85% to 90% of them appearing once. The sequencing sample was made of peripheral blood. The receptor set was obtained from a human donor in a cohort sampled during active COVID-19. Both conserved end residues are part of each CDR3. The D gene is left open where the match is weak. Size values are once, few and many counts, or a class for expanded clones, and some rows have none.

j_call d_call v_call clone_size cdr3_aa cdr3_nt
TRBJ2-7 . TRBV29-1 . CSVGDSGYEQYF TGCAGCGTTGGGGACTCGGGCTACGAGCAGTACTTC
TRBJ1-2 . TRBV30 . CAWTRSENRYTNYGYTF TGTGCCTGGACTCGCTCAGAGAACAGATATACTAACTATGGCTACACCTTC
TRBJ2-1 TRBD1 TRBV3-1/TRBV3-2 . CASSHRDRGRNEQFF TGTGCCAGCAGCCACCGGGACAGGGGGCGCAATGAGCAGTTCTTC
TRBJ2-3 TRBD1 TRBV19 . CASRQGITDTQYF TGTGCCAGTAGACAGGGGATCACAGATACGCAGTATTTT
TRBJ2-1 TRBD2 TRBV7-6 . CASKKGPKTSGKTFGEQFF TGTGCCAGCAAGAAGGGGCCCAAGACTAGCGGGAAAACCTTTGGTGAGCAGTTCTTC
TRBJ2-7 TRBD2 TRBV3-1/TRBV3-2 . CASSPTGTSGYEQYF TGTGCCAGCAGCCCAACCGGGACTAGCGGCTACGAGCAGTACTTC
TRBJ2-3 . TRBV27 . CASSLGTTSTDTQYF TGTGCCAGCAGTTTGGGCACAACTAGCACAGATACGCAGTATTTT
TRBJ1-1 TRBD1 TRBV4-1 . CASSQGGTGQNTEAFF TGCGCCAGCAGCCAGGGGGGGACAGGGCAGAACACTGAAGCTTTCTTT
TRBJ2-7 TRBD1 TRBV27 . CASSWGQGTYEQYF TGTGCCAGCAGTTGGGGACAGGGGACCTACGAGCAGTACTTC
TRBJ1-6 . TRBV9 few CAVRVNSPLHF TGTGCCGTCAGGGTGAATTCACCCCTCCACTTT
TRBJ1-1 . TRBV5-1 . CASSPEPARVHTEAFF TGCGCCAGCAGCCCCGAGCCGGCACGGGTTCACACTGAAGCTTTCTTT
TRBJ2-1 TRBD1 TRBV30 . CAWSRDSSYNEQFF TGTGCCTGGAGTCGGGACAGCTCCTACAATGAGCAGTTCTTC
TRBJ2-3 . TRBV7-9 . CASSSSRDIQDTQYF TGTGCCAGCAGCTCGTCCCGGGACATCCAAGATACGCAGTATTTT
TRBJ2-6 TRBD2 TRBV4-3 . CASSQVNPGGSGANVLTF TGCGCCAGCAGCCAAGTGAACCCGGGGGGCTCTGGGGCCAACGTCCTGACTTTC
TRBJ2-7 . TRBV6-2/TRBV6-3 . CASSTRQVYYEQYF TGTGCCAGCAGTACACGACAGGTCTACTACGAGCAGTACTTC